This TCR beta chain was recorded in a study of control samples from healthy donors and cancer patients. The method was immunoSEQ multiplex PCR; TCRdb's version includes in-frame clones alone and lacks a portion of them. The sample has around 120,000 clones; 80% to 90% are singletons. This sequence was found in a middle-aged man in good health. Sequenced: blood.

The CDR3 sequence is CASSPEDSLNQPQHF. CDR3 sequence (DNA): TGTGCCAGCTCACCAGAGGACAGCCTCAATCAGCCCCAGCATTTT. The chain joins TRBV18 to TRBJ1-5, with D possibly TRBD1 on 6 matching bases. V lost 2 bases and J lost 3, with 11 bases in between. The CDR3 consists of 15 residues. Germline V gives CDR1 KGHSH, CDR2 LQKENI.